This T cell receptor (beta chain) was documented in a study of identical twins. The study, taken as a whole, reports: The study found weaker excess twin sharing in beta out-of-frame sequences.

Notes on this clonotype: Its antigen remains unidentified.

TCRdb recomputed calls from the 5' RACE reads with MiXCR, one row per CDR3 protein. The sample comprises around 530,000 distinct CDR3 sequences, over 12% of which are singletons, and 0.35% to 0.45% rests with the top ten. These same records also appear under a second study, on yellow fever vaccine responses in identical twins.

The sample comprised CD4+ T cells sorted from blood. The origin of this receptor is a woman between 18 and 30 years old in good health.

The DNA of the CDR3 is TGTGCCAGCAGCCAGGGGAGGCAGAAGAATGAAAAACTGTTTTTT. It is translated as CASSQGRQKNEKLFF. The chain uses TRBV7-9 and TRBJ1-4; D is possibly TRBD1 (6 bases). The CDR3 runs to 15 residues. Germline V CDR1 and CDR2: SEHNR, FQNEAQ (reference sequence). V was clipped by 5 bases and J by 5 bases, with 15 bases between them.